This T cell receptor beta chain was recorded in a study of beta chain features in type 1 diabetes (dated by TCRdb to between 2017 and 2018). About the study as a whole: Mean age, gender distribution, total cell number and subset yield were not different between patients and healthy donors. Naive and central memory subsets were obtained from all 30 or so donors, but regulatory and stem cell-like memory subsets were isolated from only 8 patients and about eight healthy donors. The study compared TCRB repertoires of sorted circulating CD4+ T cell subsets between recently diagnosed type 1 diabetes patients and matched healthy donors. A total of around 100 million sorted cells were examined across all samples, and RNA yield correlated strongly with the number of cells per subset. General findings and caveats noted by the study authors: The naive, central memory and regulatory TCRB repertoires appeared to resemble one another more closely among patients than among healthy donors. Because cDNA was sequenced instead of genomic DNA, highly expressing activated cells could be over-represented, though the groups showed no difference in activation or CD3 levels. HLA sub-analyses involved small numbers of individuals, so any influence of HLA type on TCRB rearrangement remained unresolved. A moderate but significant shortening of TCRB CDR3 length was observed in type 1 diabetes patients in all four CD4+ subsets. PCR may preferentially amplify shorter templates, but because patient and control samples were amplified and corrected together, any resulting skew would affect both groups equally. Fewer insertions and more nucleotide deletions at VDJ recombination sites were observed in patients with type 1 diabetes, implying thymic rearrangement abnormalities.

This clone has just a few counts. It lacks a known antigen. Within one base of it there is no much larger clone, and no base qualities were kept. The entire isolated RNA was reverse transcribed using the High Capacity cDNA Reverse Transcription Kit, and thus expressed TCRB transcripts were sequenced. Deep immunoSEQ sequencing was applied to naive, central memory and regulatory T cell samples, giving an average of about 3.57 million total reads per sample. Sorted cells were lysed in RLT buffer and RNA was extracted with DNase-treated RNeasy Micro or Mini kits, depending on cell number. To prevent cross-contamination, every cell subset was processed on its own, while patient and healthy donor samples were processed together. The immunoSEQ multiplex PCR was used to amplify TCRB sequences from cDNA, yielding 87-bp fragments that span the CDR3 region. The amplicons were sequenced using the Illumina HiSeq platform. The source study handled its data this way. Synthetic template baselines were used to correct PCR bias computationally, reads within Hamming distance 2 were collapsed together, and singletons that could not be merged were discarded. Reads were aligned to IMGT to assign V, D and J genes, CDR3 length, and insertions or deletions at six rearrangement sites. Within each subset, clonotype counts were normalized to sorted cell number, after which true diversity and Gini coefficients were computed with the tcR R package. The overlap coefficient, calculated on TCRB nucleotide sequences, was used to quantify repertoire sharing. Out-of-frame TCRB sequences from naive cells were analyzed as a proxy for the pre-selection repertoire. TCRdb limited this immuneACCESS table to in-frame rearrangements with V and J called. A share of clones is missing; checked studies link under half to unresolved V genes, and the rest is unexplained. That table is the source of V, J and clone size, and D and trimming were worked out from the DNA. The sample records a few hundred thousand clones, roughly an eighth of which are singletons. 0.0095% to 0.012% of the sample goes to the ten largest clones.

From each donor, a single peripheral blood sample of approximately 120 mL on average was drawn into heparinised tubes. Naive, central memory, regulatory and stem cell-like memory CD4+ T cells were sorted on a BD FACSAria II using a panel including CD45RO, CCR7, CD25, CD127, CD95 and CD27. A purity above 98% was achieved for all sorted populations. Right away, PBMCs were isolated by Lymphoprep density gradient centrifugation and were stained directly, with no culture step. So that batch effects would be minimized, each experiment stained and sorted samples in pairs, pairing one healthy donor with one patient. The V and J ends are trimmed by 7 bases and 7 bases, leaving 17 bases between them. The germline V gene gives CDR1 as MDHEN and CDR2 as SYDVKM. The CDR3 spans 14 residues, from the cysteine through the phenylalanine. Of the read, only the CDR3 DNA is kept; its 42 bases are in frame from base 1.

Sequences were obtained from naive CD4+ T cells from blood. In light of the paper, this sample's cell subset or site label describes: true naive CD4+ T cells. The source is a woman between 18 and 30 years old with type 1 diabetes. This chain is built from TRBV28 and TRBJ1-5; matching of 5 bases hints at TRBD1 as the D gene. The bases read TGTGCCAGCACTGCATGGGGGGAGAGACAGCCCCAGCATTTT. This is translated as CASTAWGERQPQHF.